The 21 T cell receptor beta chains listed next were all sequenced from one sample in a study of OX40 agonist ivuxolimab in advanced cancers. The assay was immunoSEQ multiplex PCR, and TCRdb's table has in-frame clones only and misses some. The top ten hold about 2% of the sample, which has 55,000 to 70,000 clones, around 90% seen once. The sequencing used CD4+ or CD8+ T cells sorted from blood, collected in a trial of the OX40 agonist ivuxolimab. All receptors come from an adult with an advanced solid tumor such as melanoma, head and neck, liver or kidney cancer.

The rearrangement uses TRBV6-5 and TRBJ2-7; 10 bases agree with TRBD2. The V gene end was trimmed by 0 bases and the J gene end by 3 bases; junction bases not matched to a gene: 2. This CDR3 has 15 amino acids. The germline gives CDR1 MNHEY, CDR2 SVGAGI. Written as DNA, the CDR3 is TGTGCCAGCAGTTACTCAACTAGCGGGATCTACGAGCAGTACTTC. The encoded protein is CASSYSTSGIYEQYF.

The chain recombines TRBV5-4 with TRBJ1-3, with TRBD1 matching 10 bases. The CDR3 has 17 amino acids. V lost 4 bases, J lost 0 bases, and 7 bases stayed unmatched. In germline, CDR1 is SGHNT, CDR2 YYREEE (reference sequence). In DNA form, the CDR3 reads TGTGCCAGCAGCCAATGGACAGGGGGACTCTCTGGAAACACCATATATTTT. Protein product: CASSQWTGGLSGNTIYF.

This chain connects TRBV30 to TRBJ1-5; D possibly corresponds to TRBD1 (5 bases). The CDR3 consists of 11 residues. Germline V lookup: CDR1 GTSNPN, CDR2 SVGIG (reference sequence). V was shortened by 1 base and J by 15 bases, with 13 bases between the two germline ends. In DNA, the CDR3 is TGTGCCTGGAGTGCCTCAGGGCCCACGCATTTT. It codes for CAWSASGPTHF.

This chain uses TRBV5-4 with TRBJ1-2, with a tentative D call TRBD1 (6 bases). The CDR3 spans 14 residues. The germline gives CDR1 SGHNT, CDR2 YYREEE (reference sequence). Trimming pared 5 bases from V and 4 bases from J, leaving 15 bases between. The CDR3 region has the DNA TGTGCCAGCAGTAGAGGGGGGGCGCCCTATGGCTACACCTTC. This translates into CASSRGGAPYGYTF.

This clone occurred once. J is TRBJ2-7 and V is TRBV6-5, with 7 bases matching TRBD2. The J segment lost 2 bases and the V segment lost 2 bases, leaving 9 bases of the junction unmatched. Per germline, CDR1 MNHEY and CDR2 SVGAGI. There are 16 residues in the CDR3. This CDR3 is CASSYKRAGLPYEQYF. The CDR3 DNA sequence: TGTGCCAGCAGTTACAAACGAGCGGGACTACCCTACGAGCAGTACTTC.

This chain links TRBV5-4 with TRBJ2-2; tentatively, D is TRBD1 (6 bases). The CDR3 is 17 amino acids. V was trimmed by 4 bases and J by 0 bases, leaving 16 bases between them. CDR1 SGHNT and CDR2 YYREEE come from the germline V gene (reference sequence). CDR3 loop: CASSPEGQGPNTGELFF. Written as DNA, the CDR3 is TGTGCCAGCAGCCCCGAGGGCCAGGGGCCGAACACCGGGGAGCTGTTTTTT.

The chain's CDR3 is CASSQVADRVNYGYTF. CDR3 DNA sequence: TGCGCCAGCAGCCAAGTTGCGGACAGGGTTAACTATGGCTACACCTTC. This chain joins TRBV4-1 and TRBJ1-2, with TRBD1 matching over 8 bases. The V and J ends lost 1 base and 1 base, in that order; junction bases with no gene match: 5. CDR3 length: 16 residues. Germline V CDR1 and CDR2: MGHRA, YSYEKL.

The chain recombines TRBV6-5 with TRBJ1-1; 10 bases map to TRBD1. The V gene end was trimmed by 2 bases and the J gene end by 2 bases; junction bases not matched to a gene: 5. Germline CDR1 is MNHEY and CDR2 is SVGAGI. The CDR3 totals 16 residues. The DNA for the CDR3 is TGTGCCAGCAGTTACCTGGGACAGGGGTATAACACTGAAGCTTTCTTT. It translates to CASSYLGQGYNTEAFF.

In its sample, this clone was seen once. The V call is TRBV10-3, the J call TRBJ2-7, with 7 positions matching TRBD1. This CDR3 is 18 amino acids long. V shed 2 bases, J shed 1 base, and the junction held 14 bases outside the gene matches. Germline V gene data show CDR1 as ENHRY and CDR2 as SYGVKD. The CDR3 DNA sequence: TGTGCCATCAGTGAGCGAACAGGGGCCCAACCCGTTTCCTACGAGCAGTACTTC. It codes for CAISERTGAQPVSYEQYF.

V usage is TRBV19 and J usage is TRBJ2-1; 9 bases fit TRBD2. The CDR3 covers 16 residues. Germline loops: CDR1 LNHDA, CDR2 SQIVND (reference sequence). With V trimmed by 3 bases and J by 2 bases, 5 bases remained unmatched. CDR3 bases: TGTGCCAGTAGTATCTTGGCGGGAGGGCCCTACAATGAGCAGTTCTTC. Residues: CASSILAGGPYNEQFF.

This clone showed up just once. The rearrangement uses TRBV19 and TRBJ1-1; TRBD1 matches at 8 bases. The CDR3 extends over 14 amino acids. Trimming at V came to 3 bases and at J to 8 bases, leaving 8 bases not matched to a gene. CDR1 and CDR2 (germline): LNHDA, SQIVND (reference sequence). Here the CDR3 reads CASSMQGAIPEAFF. In DNA form, the CDR3 reads TGTGCCAGTAGTATGCAGGGGGCGATCCCCGAAGCTTTCTTT. Supplemented by reference TRBV19 and TRBJ1-1, the full variable domain reads DGGITQSPKYLFRKEGQNVTLSCEQNLNHDAMYWYRQDPGQGLRLIYYSQIVNDFQKGDIAEGYSVSREKKESFPLTVTSAQKNPTAFYLCASSMQGAIPEAFFGQGTRLTVV.

V and J are TRBV6-5 and TRBJ1-2; maybe TRBD1 (5 bases). Between the trimmed V and J ends, which lost 7 bases and 1 base, there was a span of 16 bases. This CDR3 comprises 15 residues. Germline V gene lookup returns CDR1 MNHEY and CDR2 SVGAGI. CDR3 protein: CASNPGGGVNYGYTF. The CDR3 DNA sequence: TGTGCCAGCAACCCGGGAGGAGGGGTTAACTATGGCTACACCTTC.

Points on this clone: This sample includes further DNA sequences coding for the same CDR3. V usage is TRBV7-2 and J usage is TRBJ1-5, with D hard to call. Germline assignment: CDR1 SGHTA and CDR2 FQGNSA. The CDR3 length is 12 residues. Trimming stripped 3 bases from V and 4 bases from J, with 4 bases between. This chain's CDR3 is CASSLDNQPQHF. For the CDR3, the DNA is TGTGCCAGCAGCTTGGATAATCAGCCCCAGCATTTT.

The rearrangement links TRBV7-6 to TRBJ2-5; the D is unclear. With 5 bases removed from V and 1 base from J, the gap between germline ends came to 5 bases. The CDR3 contains 12 residues. Germline V gene data show CDR1 as SGHVS and CDR2 as FNYEAQ. Here the CDR3 DNA reads TGTGCCAGCAGCCGCCTCCAAGAGACCCAGTACTTC. This encodes CASSRLQETQYF.

The V call is TRBV14, the J call TRBJ2-7; D uncertain. Germline CDR1 reads SGHDN; CDR2 reads FVKESK. V lost 1 base and J lost 0, with 7 bases in between. This CDR3 contains 14 residues. CDR3 region: CASSQAGSSYEQYF. In nucleotides, the CDR3 is TGTGCCAGCAGCCAAGCCGGAAGCTCCTACGAGCAGTACTTC.

V is TRBV6-5 and J is TRBJ2-2; no clear D. The V gene lost 2 bases and the J gene lost 7 bases, with 8 bases spanning the gap. CDR3 size: 13 residues. Germline V CDR1 and CDR2: MNHEY, SVGAGI. The CDR3 is CASSYRTSGELFF. The CDR3 nucleotides are TGTGCCAGCAGTTACCGGACGAGCGGGGAGCTGTTTTTT.

The V and J genes are TRBV2 and TRBJ2-7; the D is unclear. Trimming removed 4 bases at V and 3 bases at J, with 10 bases between. This CDR3 is built from 13 residues. CDR1 SNHLY and CDR2 FYNNEI come from the germline V gene. The CDR3 sequence: CASSVGSGYEQYF. CDR3 DNA: TGTGCCAGCAGTGTCGGGTCCGGCTACGAGCAGTACTTC.

This chain connects TRBV5-1 to TRBJ2-7; 10 positions match TRBD2. The germline CDR1 and CDR2 sequences are SGHRS and YFSETQ. The CDR3 loop spans 16 amino acids. The V and J ends lost 3 bases and 3 bases, in that order; junction bases with no gene match: 9. CDR3: CASSWGIAGGLYEQYF. The CDR3 DNA follows: TGCGCCAGCAGCTGGGGAATAGCGGGGGGCCTCTACGAGCAGTACTTC. Full variable domain (missing parts from reference TRBV5-1 and TRBJ2-7): KAGVTQTPRYLIKTRGQQVTLSCSPISGHRSVSWYQQTPGQGLQFLFEYFSETQRNKGNFPGRFSGRQFSNSRSEMNVSTLELGDSALYLCASSWGIAGGLYEQYFGPGTRLTVT.

The gene calls are TRBV5-5 and TRBJ2-7; D perhaps matches TRBD1 (5 bases). V was trimmed by 0 bases and J by 3 bases, leaving 13 bases between them. The length of the CDR3 is 15 residues. The germline V gene has CDR1 SGHKS and CDR2 YYEKEE (reference sequence). In nucleotides, the CDR3 is TGTGCCAGCAGCTTGGAGGGCAGGGAAAACTACGAGCAGTACTTC. This encodes CASSLEGRENYEQYF.

The CDR3 DNA follows: TGTGCCAGCAGCTTAGCGGCCACCTCCGTAGGATCCACCATATATTTT. It specifies CASSLAATSVGSTIYF. This chain links TRBV7-2 with TRBJ1-3; D gene unclear. Trimming pared 0 bases from V and 9 bases from J, leaving 18 bases between. Looked up from germline, CDR1 is SGHTA and CDR2 is FQGNSA. The CDR3 is 16 amino acids.

This CDR3 reads CASSDDGGASDEQFF. Here the CDR3 DNA reads TGTGCCAGCAGTGACGACGGGGGGGCTTCGGATGAGCAGTTCTTC. The chain employs TRBV6-4 and TRBJ2-1; 8 positions match TRBD2. Germline CDR1 is MRHNA and CDR2 is SNTAGT. CDR3 size: 15 residues. V lost 2 bases and J lost 8; bases outside the gene matches: 8.